The 20 T cell receptor beta chains in this list originate from one sample, sequenced in a study of early T cells in non-severe SARS-CoV-2 infection. TCRdb fed the 5' RACE reads into MiXCR, producing one record per CDR3 protein. The sample includes over 30,000 distinct CDR3 sequences, less than 8% of them seen just once. The sample consisted of whole blood. The receptors come from an adult who was a healthcare worker with PCR-confirmed SARS-CoV-2 infection or an uninfected control (not recorded which).

This clonotype was seen repeatedly, ten times or more. The rearrangement links TRBV7-6 to TRBJ1-1; maybe TRBD1 (5 bases). The CDR3 totals 14 residues. Germline loops: CDR1 SGHVS, CDR2 FNYEAQ. V was pared by 5 bases and J by 0 bases, with 10 bases between. CDR3 in amino acids: CASSPTVMNTEAFF. The CDR3 DNA reads as TGTGCCAGCAGCCCGACAGTTATGAACACTGAAGCTTTCTTT.

This clonotype came up a few times. CDR3 region: CASSLVGLGFEQYF. CDR3 DNA: TGTGCCAGCAGCCTCGTGGGACTAGGCTTCGAGCAGTACTTC. The rearrangement joins TRBV6-6 to TRBJ2-7; TRBD2 matches 8 bases. The V and J ends lost 6 bases and 6 bases, in that order; junction bases with no gene match: 10. CDR3 length equals 14 residues. The V gene's germline CDR1 is MNHNY and CDR2 SVGAGI (reference sequence).

This clonotype was counted only a few times. The chain uses TRBV28 and TRBJ2-7; D is perhaps TRBD2 (5 bases). This CDR3 contains 13 residues. Per germline, CDR1 MDHEN and CDR2 SYDVKM. V was shortened by 4 bases and J by 6 bases, with 13 bases between the two germline ends. CDR3 sequence (DNA): TGTGCCAGCAGTTACGGACTCTCCACCGAGCAGTACTTC. Translating it yields CASSYGLSTEQYF.

As regards this clonotype: This may stem from a read error, because a much larger clone lies one nucleotide away. Here the CDR3 DNA reads TGCGCCAGCAGCTTGGTAGGACAAAACTTTGGCTACACCTTC. It codes for CASSLVGQNFGYTF. The rearrangement joins TRBV5-1 to TRBJ1-2; D is perhaps TRBD1 (5 bases). Germline lookup yields CDR1 SGHRS and CDR2 YFSETQ. The CDR3 contains 14 residues.

Many counts were recorded for this clonotype. This chain uses TRBV7-8 with TRBJ2-5; 8 positions match TRBD1. V was pared by 1 base and J by 5 bases, with 6 bases of the junction left unmatched. This CDR3 has 15 amino acids. Germline CDR1 reads SGHVS; CDR2 reads FQNEAQ. Here the CDR3 reads CASSLGQGKGETQYF. The CDR3 coding sequence is TGTGCCAGCAGCTTAGGACAGGGGAAGGGGGAGACCCAGTACTTC. The full variable domain, with the rest looked up from reference TRBV7-8 and TRBJ2-5, is GAGVSQSPRYKVAKRGQDVALRCDPISGHVSLFWYQQALGQGPEFLTYFQNEAQLDKSGLPSDRFFAERPEGSVSTLKIQRTQQEDSAVYLCASSLGQGKGETQYFGPGTRLLVL.

This clonotype was detected only a few times. The chain links TRBV7-8 to TRBJ2-4, with D possibly TRBD1 on 5 matching bases. V was cut by 5 bases and J by 6 bases, with 8 bases left in between. The CDR3 has 12 amino acids. Germline V gene sequence: CDR1 SGHVS, CDR2 FQNEAQ. The chain's CDR3 is CASSRDRNIQYF. The DNA for the CDR3 is TGTGCCAGCAGCCGAGACAGAAACATTCAGTACTTC.

This clonotype has at least ten counts. The rearrangement uses TRBV7-9 and TRBJ2-3; 8 positions agree with TRBD2. The V segment lost 5 bases and the J segment 5 bases; nucleotides outside the gene matches: 6. The germline CDR1 and CDR2 sequences are SEHNR and FQNEAQ (reference sequence). The CDR3 is made up of 14 amino acids. Here the CDR3 DNA reads TGTGCCAGCAGCCGGGGGGGCCGGGGAGATACGCAGTATTTT. Its protein product is CASSRGGRGDTQYF. The whole variable domain, filled in from reference TRBV7-9 and TRBJ2-3, reads DTGVSQNPRHKITKRGQNVTFRCDPISEHNRLYWYRQTLGQGPEFLTYFQNEAQLEKSRLLSDRFSAERPKGSFSTLEIQRTEQGDSAMYLCASSRGGRGDTQYFGPGTRLTVL.

CDR3 region: CASSQQRSYEQYF. For the CDR3, the DNA is TGCGCCAGCAGCCAACAGCGATCCTACGAGCAGTACTTC. The chain combines TRBV4-1 with TRBJ2-7; D not resolved. The CDR3 is 13 amino acids. V gave up 2 bases and J gave up 1 base, with 6 bases separating them. Per the germline V gene, CDR1 is MGHRA and CDR2 is YSYEKL.

This clonotype was seen repeatedly, ten times or more. V gene TRBV6-5 combines with J gene TRBJ2-5; 13 bases are a match to TRBD2. The CDR3 runs to 16 residues. J gave up 2 bases and V 2 bases, and 2 bases lay outside the gene matches. CDR1 and CDR2 (germline): MNHEY, SVGAGI. This CDR3 is CASSYGLAGEQETQYF. Written as DNA, the CDR3 is TGTGCCAGCAGTTACGGACTAGCGGGGGAGCAAGAGACCCAGTACTTC.

Worth noting for this clonotype: This could be a read error, since a much larger clone is one nucleotide away. The chain uses TRBV20-1 and TRBJ1-5; D is perhaps TRBD1 (5 bases). Looked up from germline, CDR1 is DFQATT and CDR2 is SNEGSKA (reference sequence). CDR3 size: 15 residues. The CDR3 here is CSAMGQMWSNQLQHF. DNA of the CDR3: TGCAGTGCTATGGGGCAAATGTGGAGCAATCAGCTCCAGCATTTT.

This clonotype was seen many times. This chain uses TRBV3-1 with TRBJ1-2; no clear D gene. Germline V gene data show CDR1 as LGHDT and CDR2 as YNNKEL (reference sequence). The V gene lost 2 bases and the J gene lost 6 bases, with 13 bases spanning the gap. The CDR3 has 14 amino acids. For the CDR3, the DNA is TGTGCCAGCAGCCAAAGACAAACCCGGAATGGCTACACCTTC. Residues: CASSQRQTRNGYTF.

The table lists this clonotype with many counts. The chain carries TRBV6-2 or TRBV6-3 and TRBJ1-1; D is undetermined. V lost 8 bases to trimming and J lost 1 base, with 8 bases between them. This CDR3 region has 12 residues. Germline values: CDR1 MNHEY, CDR2 SVGEGT. The CDR3 spells CASHTWNTEAFF. CDR3 nucleotide sequence: TGTGCCAGCCACACTTGGAACACTGAAGCTTTCTTT.

There are a few counts of this clonotype. The chain employs TRBV7-2 and TRBJ2-3; a weak D match, TRBD2 (6 bases). CDR3 size: 14 residues. The V gene lost 5 bases and the J gene lost 7 bases, with 16 bases spanning the gap. CDR1 is SGHTA, CDR2 FQGNSA, per germline. CDR3: CASSPEAGLNTQYF. For the CDR3, the DNA is TGTGCCAGCAGCCCAGAGGCGGGGTTAAATACGCAGTATTTT.

This clonotype was detected many times. This chain links TRBV5-6 with TRBJ2-2, with 8 bases fitting TRBD2. V lost 2 bases to trimming and J lost 2 bases; unmatched junction nucleotides: 11. The germline V gene encodes CDR1 SGHDT and CDR2 YYEEEE. The CDR3 extends over 18 amino acids. CDR3 loop: CASSFLRGAKKNTGELFF. The CDR3 region has the DNA TGTGCCAGCAGCTTTTTGCGGGGGGCGAAAAAAAACACCGGGGAGCTGTTTTTT.

There are many counts of this clonotype. The J gene is TRBJ2-7, the V gene TRBV20-1; TRBD2 matches at 13 bases. This CDR3 is built from 17 residues. CDR1 and CDR2 from the germline V gene are DFQATT and SNEGSKA (reference sequence). The V segment lost 0 bases and the J segment 4 bases; nucleotides outside the gene matches: 9. The CDR3 here is CSARDPTSGGRYYEQYF. The CDR3 region has the DNA TGCAGTGCTAGAGATCCGACTAGCGGGGGGCGATATTACGAGCAGTACTTC.

This clonotype was observed a few times. This sequence joins TRBV29-1 and TRBJ2-1; D perhaps matches TRBD1 (5 bases). CDR1 SQVTM and CDR2 ANQGSEA come from the germline V gene. The CDR3 spans 14 residues. V lost 3 bases and J lost 4, with 13 bases in between. This CDR3 is CSVEVGAGYNEQFF. CDR3 in DNA: TGCAGCGTTGAGGTAGGGGCCGGATACAATGAGCAGTTCTTC.

This clonotype showed up many times. V usage is TRBV11-2 and J usage is TRBJ2-7; 7 bases line up with TRBD1. The CDR3 contains 16 residues. Per the germline V gene, CDR1 is SGHAT and CDR2 is FQNNGV. The junction had 8 bases not matched to a gene; V was cut back by 1 base and J by 2 bases. CDR3 region: CASSLAPGQTPYEQYF. As DNA, the CDR3 is TGTGCCAGCAGCTTAGCCCCGGGACAGACCCCCTACGAGCAGTACTTC.

This clonotype was seen repeatedly, ten times or more. The chain has TRBV7-2 and TRBJ1-1, with unresolved D. Germline loops: CDR1 SGHTA, CDR2 FQGNSA. Trimming took off 1 base at V and 8 bases at J, with 11 bases between the two ends. The CDR3 has 13 amino acids. In DNA, the CDR3 is TGTGCCAGCAGCTTAGTGCAGAATAGAGAAGCTTTCTTT. Its protein is CASSLVQNREAFF.

The J gene is TRBJ1-1, the V gene TRBV7-8; D is possibly TRBD1 (5 bases). Between the trimmed V and J ends, which lost 1 base and 4 bases, there was a span of 16 bases. Germline CDR1 and CDR2: SGHVS and FQNEAQ. This CDR3 spans 16 amino acids. The CDR3 sequence: CASSLGIAGQGTEAFF. Here the CDR3 DNA reads TGTGCCAGCAGCTTAGGTATTGCAGGGCAGGGCACTGAAGCTTTCTTT.

This clonotype was recorded many times. The J gene is TRBJ2-1, the V gene TRBV11-3, with 7 bases matching TRBD1. CDR1 SGHNT and CDR2 YENEEA come from the germline V gene. The CDR3 spans 14 residues. J gave up 3 bases and V 5 bases, and 4 bases lay outside the gene matches. The CDR3 coding sequence is TGTGCCAGCAGCGACCGGACAGGCTACAATGAGCAGTTCTTC. Translation gives CASSDRTGYNEQFF.